The rows below give T cell receptor beta chains drawn from one sample of a study of T-cell memory formation after mild COVID-19. TCRdb re-called the 5' RACE reads through MiXCR, storing one row per CDR3 protein. The table includes about 110,000 distinct CDR3 sequences, around 12% detected once. Specimen: PBMCs or a T cell subset sorted from them (not recorded which). All receptors come from an adult woman who had mild COVID-19 (a few samples of this study predate the infection). Cell type and time point are not known. Both conserved end residues are trimmed from each CDR3.

V: TRBV15; J: TRBJ2-1; CDR3: ATSSVGTGGLNEQF
V: TRBV29-1; J: TRBJ1-2; CDR3: SVVGTGLSGYT
V: TRBV19; J: TRBJ2-1; CDR3: ASSITGGSYNEQF
V: TRBV7-3; J: TRBJ2-1; CDR3: ASSSDTGNEQF
V: TRBV6-5; J: TRBJ1-4; CDR3: ASSLDRIPPLGTNEKLF
V: TRBV6-1; J: TRBJ2-7; CDR3: ASSRIPYEQY
V: TRBV29-1; J: TRBJ2-1; CDR3: SVGENSYNEQF
V: TRBV18; J: TRBJ2-7; CDR3: ASSRPEASPYEQY
V: TRBV5-1; J: TRBJ1-1; CDR3: ASSLEWGWNEAF
V: TRBV4-1; J: TRBJ2-3; CDR3: ASSRSDGESTDTQY
V: TRBV27; J: TRBJ2-7; CDR3: ASSHSSGDYEQY
V: TRBV7-9; J: TRBJ2-7; CDR3: ASSLQESSSRYEQY